This T cell receptor (beta chain) originates from a study of T cells in Graves' hyperthyroidism and ophthalmopathy. This clonotype was seen only a few times. RNA transcripts served as the template for amplifying TCR beta CDR3 regions. HTBI primers were used for first-round RT-PCR of the TCR CDR3. From the multiplex PCR reads, TCRdb called clonotypes with MiXCR, one entry per CDR3 protein. The repertoire holds 400,000 to 500,000 distinct CDR3 sequences, with approximately 14% as singletons. The sequencing sample was made of blood. The TCR sequence derives from a woman under 30 with Graves' hyperthyroidism.

CDR3 in amino acids: CAWVTPGLSTTGELFF. The CDR3, as DNA: TGTGCCTGGGTGACTCCGGGACTTTCAACAACCGGGGAGCTGTTTTTT. The rearrangement joins TRBV30 to TRBJ2-2; D may be TRBD2 (6 bases). CDR3 size: 16 residues. From germline, CDR1 is GTSNPN and CDR2 SVGIG (reference sequence). V lost 5 bases, J lost 5 bases, and 21 bases lay in between.